The entry that follows covers one T cell receptor (beta chain) sequence. This record belongs to a study of CD8 T cells in Susac syndrome. Reverse transcription of about 0.5 to 1 ug RNA used random hexamers. Multiplex immunoSEQ PCR targeted 54 Vbeta and 13 Jbeta TCR beta segments. TCRdb re-called the immunoSEQ multiplex PCR reads with MiXCR, one entry per CDR3 protein. The sample holds 90,000 to 150,000 distinct CDR3 sequences, 85% to 95% seen once. The study sequenced TCR beta in blood CD8+ and CD4+ T cells. This sequence was found in a human donor with multiple sclerosis. The sample comprised CD4+ T cells from PBMCs.

CDR3 residues: CASSSRTSFNEQFF. CDR3 in DNA: TGTGCCAGCAGCTCGAGGACTAGTTTCAATGAGCAGTTCTTC. The gene calls are TRBV7-9 and TRBJ2-1, with 7 bases lining up with TRBD2. This CDR3 region has 14 residues. Germline loops: CDR1 SEHNR, CDR2 FQNEAQ (reference sequence). J was trimmed by 6 bases and V by 4 bases; bases with no gene match: 6.